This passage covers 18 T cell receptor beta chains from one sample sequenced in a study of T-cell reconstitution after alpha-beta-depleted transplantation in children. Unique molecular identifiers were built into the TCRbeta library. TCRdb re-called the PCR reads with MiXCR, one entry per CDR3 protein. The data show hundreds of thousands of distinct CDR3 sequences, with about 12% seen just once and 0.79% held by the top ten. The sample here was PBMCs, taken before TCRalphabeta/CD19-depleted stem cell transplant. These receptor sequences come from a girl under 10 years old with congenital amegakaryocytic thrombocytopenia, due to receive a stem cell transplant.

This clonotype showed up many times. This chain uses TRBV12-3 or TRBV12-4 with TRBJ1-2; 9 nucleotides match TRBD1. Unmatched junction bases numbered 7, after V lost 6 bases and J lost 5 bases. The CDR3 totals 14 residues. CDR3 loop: CASSLTGGRYGYTF. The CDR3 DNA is TGTGCCAGCAGCCTGACAGGGGGTCGGTATGGCTACACCTTC.

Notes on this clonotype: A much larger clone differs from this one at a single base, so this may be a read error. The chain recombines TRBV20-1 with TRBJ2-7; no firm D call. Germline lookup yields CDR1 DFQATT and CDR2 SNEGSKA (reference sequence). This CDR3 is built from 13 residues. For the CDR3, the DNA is TGCAGTGCTAGAGATCAAAGTGGCTACGAGCAGTCCTTC. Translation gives CSARDQSGYEQSF.

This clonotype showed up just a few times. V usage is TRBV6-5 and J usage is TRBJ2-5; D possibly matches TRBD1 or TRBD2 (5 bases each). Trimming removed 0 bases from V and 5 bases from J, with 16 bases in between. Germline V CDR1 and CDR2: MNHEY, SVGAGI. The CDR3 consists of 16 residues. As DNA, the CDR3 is TGTGCCAGCAGTTACTCTCTCGGTCAGGGAGACGAGACCCAGTACTTC. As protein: CASSYSLGQGDETQYF.

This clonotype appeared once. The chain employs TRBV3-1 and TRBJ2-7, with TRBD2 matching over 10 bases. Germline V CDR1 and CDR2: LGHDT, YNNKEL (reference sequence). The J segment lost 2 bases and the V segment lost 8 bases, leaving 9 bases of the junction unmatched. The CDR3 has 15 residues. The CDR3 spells CASCPLSGRTYEQYF. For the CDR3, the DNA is TGTGCCAGCTGCCCCCTTAGCGGGAGGACCTACGAGCAGTACTTC.

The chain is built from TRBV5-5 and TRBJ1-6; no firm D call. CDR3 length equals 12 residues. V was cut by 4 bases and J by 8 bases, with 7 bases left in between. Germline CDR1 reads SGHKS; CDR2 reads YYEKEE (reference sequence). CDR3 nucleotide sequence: TGTGCCAGCAGCCCACGGGATTCACCCCTCCACTTT. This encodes CASSPRDSPLHF.

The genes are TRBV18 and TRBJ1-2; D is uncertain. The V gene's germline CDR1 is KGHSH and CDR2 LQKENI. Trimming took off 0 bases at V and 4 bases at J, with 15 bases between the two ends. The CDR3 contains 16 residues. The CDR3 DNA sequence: TGTGCCAGCTCACCACCTCATCCTTTTATTCTCTATGGCTACACCTTC. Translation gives CASSPPHPFILYGYTF.

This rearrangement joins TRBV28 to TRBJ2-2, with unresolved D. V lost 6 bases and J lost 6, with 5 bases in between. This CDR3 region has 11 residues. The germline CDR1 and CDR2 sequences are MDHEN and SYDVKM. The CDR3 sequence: CASSTPGELFF. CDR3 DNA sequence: TGTGCCAGCAGCACACCCGGGGAGCTGTTTTTT.

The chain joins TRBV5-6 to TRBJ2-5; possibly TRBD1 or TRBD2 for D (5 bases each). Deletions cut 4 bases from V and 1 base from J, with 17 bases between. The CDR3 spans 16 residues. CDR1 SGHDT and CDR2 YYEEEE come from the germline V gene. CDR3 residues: CASSQGPLGLQETQYF. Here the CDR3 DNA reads TGTGCCAGCAGCCAGGGACCTCTTGGGCTCCAAGAGACCCAGTACTTC.

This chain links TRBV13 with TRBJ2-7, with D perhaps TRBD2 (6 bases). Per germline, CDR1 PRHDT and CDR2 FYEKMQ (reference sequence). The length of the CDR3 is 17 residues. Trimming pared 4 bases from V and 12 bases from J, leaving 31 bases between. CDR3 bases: TGTGCCAGCAGCTCGAGACCCGGGACCGGGGGTCCCTTACGACTGTACTTC. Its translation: CASSSRPGTGGPLRLYF.

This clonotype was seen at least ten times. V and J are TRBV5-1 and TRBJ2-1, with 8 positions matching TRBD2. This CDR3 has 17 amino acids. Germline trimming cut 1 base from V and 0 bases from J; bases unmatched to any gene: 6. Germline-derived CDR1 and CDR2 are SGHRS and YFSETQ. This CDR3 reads CASSLLLAGSSYNEQFF. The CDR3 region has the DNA TGCGCCAGCAGCTTGCTGTTAGCGGGAAGCTCCTACAATGAGCAGTTCTTC. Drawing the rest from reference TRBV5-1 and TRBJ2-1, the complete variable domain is KAGVTQTPRYLIKTRGQQVTLSCSPISGHRSVSWYQQTPGQGLQFLFEYFSETQRNKGNFPGRFSGRQFSNSRSEMNVSTLELGDSALYLCASSLLLAGSSYNEQFFGPGTRLTVL.

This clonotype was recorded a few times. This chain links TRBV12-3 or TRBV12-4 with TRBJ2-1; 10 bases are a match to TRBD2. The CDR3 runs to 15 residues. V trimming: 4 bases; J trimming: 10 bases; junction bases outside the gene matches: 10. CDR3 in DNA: TGTGCCAGCAGTTCCGGGGCTAGCGGGAGTCACGAGCAGTTCTTC. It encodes CASSSGASGSHEQFF.

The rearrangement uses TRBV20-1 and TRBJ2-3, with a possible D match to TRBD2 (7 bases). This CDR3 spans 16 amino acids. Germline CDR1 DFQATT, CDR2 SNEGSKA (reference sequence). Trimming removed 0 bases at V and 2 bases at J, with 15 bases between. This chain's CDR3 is CSARDLRGGNTDTQYF. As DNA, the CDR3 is TGCAGTGCTAGAGATTTGAGGGGGGGAAACACAGATACGCAGTATTTT.

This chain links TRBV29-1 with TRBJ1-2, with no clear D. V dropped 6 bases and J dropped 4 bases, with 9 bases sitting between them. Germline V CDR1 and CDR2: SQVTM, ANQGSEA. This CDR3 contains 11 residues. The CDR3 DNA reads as TGCAGCGTCTGGGCGAGCTATGGCTACACCTTC. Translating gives CSVWASYGYTF.

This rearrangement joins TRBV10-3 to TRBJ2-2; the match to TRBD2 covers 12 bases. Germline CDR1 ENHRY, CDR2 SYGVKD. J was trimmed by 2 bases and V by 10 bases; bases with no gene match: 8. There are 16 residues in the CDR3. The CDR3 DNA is TGTGCCACCGGGACTAGCGGGCCTACTAACACCGGGGAGCTGTTTTTT. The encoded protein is CATGTSGPTNTGELFF.

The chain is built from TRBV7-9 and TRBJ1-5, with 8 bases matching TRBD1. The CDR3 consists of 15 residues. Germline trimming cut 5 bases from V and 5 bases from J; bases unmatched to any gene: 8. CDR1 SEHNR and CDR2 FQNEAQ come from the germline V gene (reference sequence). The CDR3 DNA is TGTGCCAGCAGCCCGACAGGGGAGGAGGATCAGCCCCAGCATTTT. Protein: CASSPTGEEDQPQHF.

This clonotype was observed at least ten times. CDR3 amino acids: CASSSTVSYEQYF. The CDR3 DNA reads TGTGCCAGCAGCTCGACTGTCTCCTACGAGCAGTACTTC. V and J are TRBV7-9 and TRBJ2-7; D uncertain. CDR1 SEHNR and CDR2 FQNEAQ come from the germline V gene (reference sequence). The CDR3 covers 13 residues. The germline V and J ends were trimmed by 4 bases and 0 bases, with 7 bases remaining between them.

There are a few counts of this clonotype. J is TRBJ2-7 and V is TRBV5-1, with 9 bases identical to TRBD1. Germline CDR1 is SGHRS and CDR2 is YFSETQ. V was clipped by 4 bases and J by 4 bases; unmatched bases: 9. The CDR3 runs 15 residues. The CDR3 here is CASSPLTGGGYEQYF. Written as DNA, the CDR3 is TGCGCCAGCAGCCCATTAACAGGGGGCGGGTACGAGCAGTACTTC.

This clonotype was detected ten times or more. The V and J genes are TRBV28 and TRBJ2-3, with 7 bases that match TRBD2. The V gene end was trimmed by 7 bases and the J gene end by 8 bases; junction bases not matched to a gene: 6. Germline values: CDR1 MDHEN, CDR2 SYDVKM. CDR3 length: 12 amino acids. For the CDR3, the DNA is TGTGCCAGCATCAACCCGGGGGGTACGCAGTATTTT. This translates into CASINPGGTQYF.